These T cell receptor beta chains were read from a single sample in a study of B cell selection in AIRE deficiency. TCRdb's table, derived via immunoSEQ multiplex PCR, lists solely in-frame clones and lacks some. The sample yields about 22,000 clones, 80% to 95% seen once. The sample taken for sequencing was CD4+CD25+ Tregs sorted from PBMCs. Receptors originate from a human donor in good health. The CDR3 runs from the conserved cysteine through the conserved F or W. The order of the fields is clone size, D gene, V gene, J gene, CDR3 protein, CDR3 DNA. The D gene is left open where the match is weak. Rows give clone size only sometimes, using once, few, many, or a class for an expanded clone.

NA	NA	TRBV10-2	TRBJ2-1	CASSSLASTYNEQFF	TGCGCCAGCAGTTCCCTCGCTAGTACCTACAATGAGCAGTTCTTC
NA	TRBD1	TRBV19	TRBJ1-1	CASMVPGQGARTEAFF	TGTGCCAGTATGGTCCCGGGACAGGGGGCGCGGACTGAAGCTTTCTTT
NA	NA	TRBV7-9	TRBJ2-7	CASSLGGNGGEQYF	TGTGCCAGCAGCTTAGGAGGAAACGGGGGCGAGCAGTACTTC
NA	NA	TRBV5-4	TRBJ2-1	CASSHGPATGSYNEQFF	TGTGCCAGCAGCCACGGCCCCGCAACGGGCTCCTACAATGAGCAGTTCTTC
NA	NA	TRBV6-5	TRBJ2-6	CASRASGANVLTF	TGTGCCAGCAGGGCGTCTGGGGCCAACGTCCTGACTTTC
NA	NA	TRBV6-1	TRBJ1-1	CASSFLGEAFF	TGTGCCAGCAGTTTTCTAGGAGAAGCTTTCTTT
once	NA	TRBV30	TRBJ2-1	CAWSRNEQFF	TGTGCCTGGAGTCGTAATGAGCAGTTCTTC
once	NA	TRBV30	TRBJ2-7	CAWSSLTPYEQYF	TGTGCCTGGAGTTCCCTTACCCCCTACGAGCAGTACTTC
NA	NA	TRBV6-5	TRBJ2-3	CASSPSYPTQYF	TGTGCCAGCAGCCCCTCTTACCCGACCCAGTATTTT
NA	NA	TRBV7-9	TRBJ2-5	CASSQFIQETQYF	TGTGCCAGCAGCCAATTCATACAAGAGACCCAGTACTTC
NA	NA	TRBV10-1	TRBJ2-7	CASSRGGEQYF	TGCGCCAGCAGTCGAGGGGGGGAGCAGTACTTC
NA	TRBD2	TRBV5-1	TRBJ2-6	CASTGEREGRGANVLTF	TGCGCCAGCACCGGCGAGCGGGAGGGAAGAGGGGCCAACGTCCTGACTTTC
once	NA	TRBV5-5	TRBJ1-2	CASSLVSGLNYGYTF	TGTGCCAGCAGCTTGGTGTCAGGGCTTAACTATGGCTACACCTTC
NA	NA	TRBV6-4	TRBJ1-2	CASSEVSGYGYTF	TGTGCCAGCAGTGAGGTTTCCGGCTATGGCTACACCTTC
once	NA	TRBV7-2	TRBJ1-1	CASSLAGEAFF	TGTGCCAGCAGCTTAGCTGGTGAAGCTTTCTTT
NA	NA	TRBV21-1	TRBJ1-1	CAKEGGPKRTEAFF	TGTGCCAAAGAGGGGGGGCCCAAGCGGACTGAAGCTTTCTTT
NA	NA	TRBV12-2	TRBJ2-3	CASRSNGGAHTDTQYF	TGTGCAAGTCGCTCCAACGGAGGGGCACACACAGATACGCAGTATTTT
NA	NA	TRBV5-1	TRBJ2-4	CASRMGPGNIQYF	TGCGCCAGCAGGATGGGCCCGGGTAACATTCAGTACTTC
NA	TRBD1	TRBV7-7	TRBJ1-1	CASSPPGQGDTEAFF	TGTGCCAGCAGCCCCCCGGGACAGGGAGACACTGAAGCTTTCTTT
NA	NA	TRBV18	TRBJ2-3	CASSPRFRGTDTQYF	TGTGCCAGCTCACCTCGTTTTCGGGGCACAGATACGCAGTATTTT
NA	NA	TRBV18	TRBJ1-1	CASSPLSQNTEAFF	TGTGCCAGCTCACCTCTCTCACAGAACACTGAAGCTTTCTTT
NA	NA	TRBV7-8	TRBJ2-1	CASSSGKARSGDNEQFF	TGTGCCAGCAGCTCGGGAAAGGCCCGCTCTGGGGACAATGAGCAGTTCTTC
NA	NA	TRBV6-5	TRBJ1-2	CASSFPWDPDGYTF	TGTGCCAGCAGTTTCCCCTGGGACCCTGATGGCTACACCTTC
NA	NA	TRBV25-1	TRBJ1-6	CASSEPGLLNSPLHF	TGTGCCAGCAGTGAGCCGGGACTGTTGAATTCACCCCTCCACTTT
NA	NA	TRBV6-5	TRBJ1-2	CASSYSRGRGGYTF	TGTGCCAGCAGTTACTCGAGAGGGAGGGGTGGCTACACCTTC
NA	NA	TRBV6-1	TRBJ2-3	CASSEALGLTDTQYF	TGTGCCAGCAGTGAAGCCCTCGGCCTGACAGATACGCAGTATTTT
NA	TRBD2	TRBV4-1	TRBJ2-1	CASSRPGTITKFF	TGCGCCAGCAGCCGGCCCGGGACTATTACCAAGTTCTTC
NA	NA	TRBV18	TRBJ1-2	CASSPWGLTGYTF	TGTGCCAGCTCACCGTGGGGCTTAACGGGCTACACCTTC
once	NA	TRBV12-5	TRBJ1-2	CASGAIGVYGYTF	TGTGCTAGTGGGGCCATTGGCGTTTATGGCTACACCTTC
NA	NA	TRBV19	TRBJ1-3	CASTPPGARATGNTIYF	TGTGCCAGTACTCCTCCGGGGGCCAGGGCGACTGGAAACACCATATATTTT
NA	NA	TRBV4-1	TRBJ2-1	CASSQDRRGEQYNEQFF	TGCGCCAGCAGCCAAGATAGGCGGGGAGAGCAATACAATGAGCAGTTCTTC
NA	TRBD2	TRBV5-1	TRBJ2-4	CASSLVPSGSPSAKNIQYF	TGCGCCAGCAGCTTGGTCCCTAGCGGGAGTCCCTCCGCCAAAAACATTCAGTACTTC
NA	NA	TRBV9	TRBJ2-3	CASSGAGDTQYF	TGTGCCAGCAGTGGAGCGGGAGATACGCAGTATTTT
NA	NA	TRBV11-1	TRBJ1-2	CASSPGGNYYGYTF	TGTGCCAGCAGCCCTGGCGGCAACTACTATGGCTACACCTTC
NA	NA	TRBV4-2	TRBJ1-6	CASSQDPPGGGYNSPLHF	TGTGCCAGCAGCCAAGATCCCCCCGGGGGAGGCTATAATTCACCCCTCCACTTT
NA	NA	TRBV29-1	TRBJ2-1	CSVEGTSYNEQFF	TGCAGCGTTGAAGGGACAAGCTACAATGAGCAGTTCTTC
NA	TRBD1	TRBV6-5	TRBJ1-1	CASSYDRGNTEAFF	TGTGCCAGCAGTTACGACAGGGGGAACACTGAAGCTTTCTTT
NA	TRBD2	TRBV7-2	TRBJ2-1	CASSPLAGRRDEQFF	TGTGCCAGCAGCCCACTAGCGGGAAGGAGGGATGAGCAGTTCTTC
NA	TRBD2	TRBV27	TRBJ2-3	CASSLTGGGTQYF	TGTGCCAGCAGTTTAACGGGAGGAGGTACGCAGTATTTT
NA	TRBD1	TRBV7-9	TRBJ1-5	CASLQTGSNQPQHF	TGTGCCAGCCTCCAGACAGGGAGCAATCAGCCCCAGCATTTT
NA	NA	TRBV19	TRBJ2-5	CASSMAETQYF	TGTGCCAGTAGTATGGCGGAGACCCAGTACTTC
once	TRBD1	TRBV5-8	TRBJ1-1	CASSLWTGMNTEAFF	TGTGCCAGCAGCCTTTGGACAGGAATGAACACTGAAGCTTTCTTT
NA	TRBD1	TRBV6-1	TRBJ2-3	CASRKTGSDTQYF	TGTGCCAGCAGAAAGACAGGGTCGGATACGCAGTATTTT
NA	TRBD1	TRBV6-1	TRBJ1-1	CASSDRTGIAFF	TGTGCCAGCAGTGACCGGACAGGAATCGCTTTCTTT
NA	NA	TRBV7-2	TRBJ2-3	CASSLEQGPDTQYF	TGTGCCAGCAGCTTAGAACAGGGCCCAGATACGCAGTATTTT
NA	NA	TRBV4-1	TRBJ1-5	CASSHPGLLNQPQHF	TGCGCCAGCAGCCACCCCGGACTGCTCAATCAGCCCCAGCATTTT
once	NA	TRBV2	TRBJ1-6	CASRTGSSYNSPLHF	TGTGCCAGCAGGACAGGTAGCTCCTATAATTCACCCCTCCACTTT
NA	NA	TRBV7-8	TRBJ1-3	CASSLEGRVYSGNTIYF	TGTGCCAGCAGCTTAGAAGGGAGAGTATACTCTGGAAACACCATATATTTT
NA	NA	TRBV27	TRBJ2-5	CASSFGSEETQYF	TGTGCCAGCAGTTTTGGGAGCGAAGAGACCCAGTACTTC
NA	TRBD1	TRBV10-2	TRBJ2-3	CASSDVTRDRTGTDTQYF	TGCGCCAGCAGTGACGTAACAAGGGACAGGACGGGCACAGATACGCAGTATTTT
NA	TRBD2	TRBV30	TRBJ2-7	CAWRDTGTSGTEQYF	TGTGCCTGGAGGGATACCGGGACTAGCGGGACCGAGCAGTACTTC
NA	NA	TRBV6-1	TRBJ1-2	CASSEAGRFYGYTF	TGTGCCAGCAGTGAAGCCGGACGGTTCTATGGCTACACCTTC
NA	TRBD2	TRBV5-1	TRBJ2-1	CASSLIAGGGYNEQFF	TGCGCCAGCAGCCTGATAGCGGGAGGGGGCTACAATGAGCAGTTCTTC
NA	NA	TRBV27	TRBJ1-4	CASSLNLATNEKLFF	TGTGCCAGCAGTTTGAACCTAGCAACTAATGAAAAACTGTTTTTT
NA	NA	TRBV18	TRBJ2-2	CASSPETGDTGELFF	TGTGCCAGCTCACCAGAGACAGGAGACACCGGGGAGCTGTTTTTT
NA	NA	TRBV7-2	TRBJ2-7	CASSRDPPYEQYF	TGTGCCAGCAGCAGGGACCCGCCCTACGAGCAGTACTTC
NA	NA	TRBV6-5	TRBJ2-3	CASSAQGVTDTQYF	TGTGCCAGCAGTGCCCAGGGAGTCACAGATACGCAGTATTTT
NA	TRBD1	TRBV2	TRBJ1-4	CASSDDRGPSALFF	TGTGCCAGCAGTGATGACAGGGGGCCCTCTGCGTTGTTTTTT
NA	NA	TRBV9	TRBJ2-5	CASSLGPQETQYF	TGTGCCAGCAGCTTAGGGCCTCAAGAGACCCAGTACTTC